This entry features one TCR beta chain sequence. This entry comes from a study of OX40 agonist ivuxolimab in advanced cancers. Study summary: Ivuxolimab, an antibody acting as an agonist of OX40 (CD134), was used to treat patients.

The repertoire was sequenced with immunoSEQ multiplex PCR; TCRdb's copy has only in-frame clones and lacks some. Of around 80,000 clones in the sample, 94% are singletons; the top ten hold 20%. The germline V and J ends were trimmed by 7 bases and 3 bases, with 12 bases remaining between them. CDR3 length: 13 amino acids. Germline V lookup: CDR1 MDHEN, CDR2 SYDVKM. The clonotype originates from an adult with an advanced solid tumor such as melanoma, head and neck, liver or kidney cancer. V usage is TRBV28 and J usage is TRBJ2-5; maybe TRBD2 (5 bases). The source was CD4+ or CD8+ T cells sorted from blood, collected in a trial of the OX40 agonist ivuxolimab. Here the CDR3 reads CASIGDKEETQYF. The CDR3 DNA follows: TGTGCCAGCATCGGGGATAAAGAAGAGACCCAGTACTTC. Drawing the rest from reference TRBV28 and TRBJ2-5, the complete variable domain is DVKVTQSSRYLVKRTGEKVFLECVQDMDHENMFWYRQDPGLGLRLIYFSYDVKMKEKGDIPEGYSVSREKKERFSLILESASTNQTSMYLCASIGDKEETQYFGPGTRLLVL.